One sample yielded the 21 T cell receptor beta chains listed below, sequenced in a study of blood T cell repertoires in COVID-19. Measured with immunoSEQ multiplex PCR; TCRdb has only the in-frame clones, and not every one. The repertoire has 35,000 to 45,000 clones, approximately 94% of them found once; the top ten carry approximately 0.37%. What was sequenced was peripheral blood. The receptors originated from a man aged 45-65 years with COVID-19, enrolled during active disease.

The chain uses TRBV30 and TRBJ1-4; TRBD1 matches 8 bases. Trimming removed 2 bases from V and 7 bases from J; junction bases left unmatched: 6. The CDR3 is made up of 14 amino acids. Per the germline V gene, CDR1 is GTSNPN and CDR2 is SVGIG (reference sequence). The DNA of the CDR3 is TGTGCCTGGAGTCGACAGGGGCGGCCTGAAAAACTGTTTTTT. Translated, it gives CAWSRQGRPEKLFF.

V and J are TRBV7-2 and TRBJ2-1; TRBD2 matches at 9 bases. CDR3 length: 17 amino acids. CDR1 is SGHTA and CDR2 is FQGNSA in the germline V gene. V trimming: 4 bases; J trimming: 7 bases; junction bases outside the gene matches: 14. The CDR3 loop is CASSSRKVAGVLNEQFF. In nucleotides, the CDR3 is TGTGCCAGCAGCTCTCGTAAGGTAGCGGGAGTTCTAAATGAGCAGTTCTTC. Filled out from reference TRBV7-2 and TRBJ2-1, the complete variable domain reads GAGVSQSPSNKVTEKGKDVELRCDPISGHTALYWYRQSLGQGLEFLIYFQGNSAPDKSGLPSDRFSAERTGGSVSTLTIQRTQQEDSAVYLCASSSRKVAGVLNEQFFGPGTRLTVL.

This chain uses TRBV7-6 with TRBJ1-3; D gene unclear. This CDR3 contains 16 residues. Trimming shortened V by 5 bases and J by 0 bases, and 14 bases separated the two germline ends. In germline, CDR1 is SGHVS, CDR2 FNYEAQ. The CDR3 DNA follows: TGTGCCAGCAGCGCCAGGACTGCGGTCTCTGGAAACACCATATATTTT. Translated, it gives CASSARTAVSGNTIYF.

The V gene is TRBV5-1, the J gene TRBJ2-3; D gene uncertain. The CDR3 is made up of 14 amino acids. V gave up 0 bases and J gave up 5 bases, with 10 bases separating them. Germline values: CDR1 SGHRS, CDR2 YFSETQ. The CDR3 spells CASSLGWPIDTQYF. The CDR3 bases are TGCGCCAGCAGCTTGGGATGGCCCATAGATACGCAGTATTTT.

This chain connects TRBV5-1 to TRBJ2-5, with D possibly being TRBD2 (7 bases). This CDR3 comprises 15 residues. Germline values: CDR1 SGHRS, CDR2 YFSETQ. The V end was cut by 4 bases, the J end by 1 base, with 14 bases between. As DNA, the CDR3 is TGCGCCAGCAGCGAGGGGGGGAAACTCCAAGAGACCCAGTACTTC. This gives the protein CASSEGGKLQETQYF.

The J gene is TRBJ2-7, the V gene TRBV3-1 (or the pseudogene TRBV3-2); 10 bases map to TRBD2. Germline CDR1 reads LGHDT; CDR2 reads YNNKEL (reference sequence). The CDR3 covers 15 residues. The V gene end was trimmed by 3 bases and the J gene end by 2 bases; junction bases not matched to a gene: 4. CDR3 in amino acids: CASSHRTSGAYEQYF. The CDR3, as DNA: TGTGCCAGCAGCCACCGGACTAGCGGTGCCTACGAGCAGTACTTC.

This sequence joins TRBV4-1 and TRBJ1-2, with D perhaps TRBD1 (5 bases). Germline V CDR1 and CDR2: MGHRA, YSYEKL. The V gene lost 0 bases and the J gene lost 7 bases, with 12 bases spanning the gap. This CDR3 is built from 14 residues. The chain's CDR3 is CASSQDRGIPGYTF. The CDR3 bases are TGCGCCAGCAGCCAAGATCGGGGGATCCCTGGCTACACCTTC.

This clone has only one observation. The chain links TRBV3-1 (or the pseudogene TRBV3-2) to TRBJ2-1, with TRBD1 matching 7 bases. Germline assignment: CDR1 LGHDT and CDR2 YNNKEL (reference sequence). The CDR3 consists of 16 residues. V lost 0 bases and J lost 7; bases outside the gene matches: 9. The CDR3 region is CASSQDFRSGGNEQFF. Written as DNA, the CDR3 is TGTGCCAGCAGCCAAGACTTTCGGTCAGGGGGAAATGAGCAGTTCTTC.

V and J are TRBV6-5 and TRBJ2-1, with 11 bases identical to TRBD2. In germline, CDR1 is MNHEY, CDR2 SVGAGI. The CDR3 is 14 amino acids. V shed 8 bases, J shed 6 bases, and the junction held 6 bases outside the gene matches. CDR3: CASFGLAGPNEQFF. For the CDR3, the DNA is TGTGCCAGCTTCGGACTAGCGGGTCCCAATGAGCAGTTCTTC.

CDR3 region: CASSQDRLPWGEKLFF. The CDR3 DNA reads TGTGCCAGCAGCCAAGATAGGCTCCCTTGGGGCGAAAAACTGTTTTTT. This rearrangement joins TRBV14 to TRBJ1-4; a weak D match, TRBD1 (5 bases). The V and J ends lost 0 bases and 8 bases respectively, with 16 bases between them. The CDR3 loop spans 16 amino acids. Germline V lookup: CDR1 SGHDN, CDR2 FVKESK.

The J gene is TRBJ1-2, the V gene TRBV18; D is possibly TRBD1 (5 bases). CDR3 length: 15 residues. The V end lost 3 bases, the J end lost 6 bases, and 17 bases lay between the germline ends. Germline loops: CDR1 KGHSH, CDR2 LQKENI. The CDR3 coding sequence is TGTGCCAGCTCACCCCCGACAGATACGATACATGGCTACACCTTC. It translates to CASSPPTDTIHGYTF.

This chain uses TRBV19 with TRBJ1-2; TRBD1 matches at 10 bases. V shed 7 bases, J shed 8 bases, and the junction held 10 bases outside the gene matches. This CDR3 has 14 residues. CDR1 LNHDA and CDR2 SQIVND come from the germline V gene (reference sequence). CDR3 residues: CASTEDRGDSGYTF. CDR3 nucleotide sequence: TGTGCCAGTACCGAGGACAGGGGGGATAGCGGCTACACCTTC.

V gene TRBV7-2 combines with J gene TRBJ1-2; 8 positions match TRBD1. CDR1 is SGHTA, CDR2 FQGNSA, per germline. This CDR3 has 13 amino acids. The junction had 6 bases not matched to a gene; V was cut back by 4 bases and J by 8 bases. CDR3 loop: CASSSDRVGGYTF. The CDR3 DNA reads TGTGCCAGCAGCTCGGACAGGGTAGGAGGCTACACCTTC.

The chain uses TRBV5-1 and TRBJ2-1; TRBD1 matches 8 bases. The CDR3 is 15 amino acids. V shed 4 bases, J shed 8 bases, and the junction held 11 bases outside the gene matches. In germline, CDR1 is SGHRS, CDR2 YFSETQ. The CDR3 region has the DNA TGCGCCAGCAGCCCCACCGGACAGGGTCCGGATGAGCAGTTCTTC. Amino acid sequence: CASSPTGQGPDEQFF.

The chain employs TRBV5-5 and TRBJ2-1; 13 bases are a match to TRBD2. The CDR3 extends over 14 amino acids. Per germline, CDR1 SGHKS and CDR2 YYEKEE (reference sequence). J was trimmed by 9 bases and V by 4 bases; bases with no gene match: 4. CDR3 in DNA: TGTGCCAGCAGCGGACTAGCGGGAGAAAGTGAGCAGTTCTTC. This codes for CASSGLAGESEQFF.

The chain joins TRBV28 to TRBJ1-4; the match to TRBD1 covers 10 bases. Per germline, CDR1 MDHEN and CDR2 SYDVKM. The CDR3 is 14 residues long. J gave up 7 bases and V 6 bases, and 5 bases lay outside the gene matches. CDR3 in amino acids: CASSTGTGAEKLFF. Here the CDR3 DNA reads TGTGCCAGCAGCACCGGGACAGGGGCTGAAAAACTGTTTTTT. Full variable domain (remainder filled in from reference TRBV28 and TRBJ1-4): DVKVTQSSRYLVKRTGEKVFLECVQDMDHENMFWYRQDPGLGLRLIYFSYDVKMKEKGDIPEGYSVSREKKERFSLILESASTNQTSMYLCASSTGTGAEKLFFGSGTQLSVL.

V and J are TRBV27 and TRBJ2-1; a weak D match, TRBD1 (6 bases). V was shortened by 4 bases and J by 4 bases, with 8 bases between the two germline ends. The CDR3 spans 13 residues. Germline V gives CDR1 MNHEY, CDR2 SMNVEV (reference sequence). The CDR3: CASSSTGYNEQFF. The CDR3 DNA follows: TGTGCCAGCAGTTCGACAGGTTACAATGAGCAGTTCTTC.

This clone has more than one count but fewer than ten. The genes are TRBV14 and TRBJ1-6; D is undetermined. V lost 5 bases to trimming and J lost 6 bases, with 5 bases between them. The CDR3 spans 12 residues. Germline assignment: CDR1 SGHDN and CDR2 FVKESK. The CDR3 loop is CASSFSNSPLHF. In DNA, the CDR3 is TGTGCCAGCAGCTTCTCTAATTCACCCCTCCACTTT.

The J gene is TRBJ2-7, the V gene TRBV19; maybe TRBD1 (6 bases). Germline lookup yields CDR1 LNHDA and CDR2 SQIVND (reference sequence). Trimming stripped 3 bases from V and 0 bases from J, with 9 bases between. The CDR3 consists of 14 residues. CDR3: CASSIRGSSYEQYF. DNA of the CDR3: TGTGCCAGTAGTATTAGGGGGAGCTCCTACGAGCAGTACTTC. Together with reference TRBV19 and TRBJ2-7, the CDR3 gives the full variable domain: DGGITQSPKYLFRKEGQNVTLSCEQNLNHDAMYWYRQDPGQGLRLIYYSQIVNDFQKGDIAEGYSVSREKKESFPLTVTSAQKNPTAFYLCASSIRGSSYEQYFGPGTRLTVT.

CDR3 nucleotide sequence: TGCGCCAGCAGCCAACCCCCGGGCGGAGGCGGGCCCCGAGTTGGTTGGGAGCTGTTTTTT. This gives the protein CASSQPPGGGGPRVGWELFF. This chain joins TRBV4-1 and TRBJ2-2, with D tentatively TRBD2 (5 bases). This CDR3 region has 20 residues. Germline-derived CDR1 and CDR2 are MGHRA and YSYEKL. Trimming took 2 bases from V and 9 from J, leaving 31 bases between them.

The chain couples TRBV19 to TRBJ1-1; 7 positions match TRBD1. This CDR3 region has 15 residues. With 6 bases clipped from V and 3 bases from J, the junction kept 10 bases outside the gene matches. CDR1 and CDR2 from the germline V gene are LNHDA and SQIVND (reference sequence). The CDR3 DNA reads TGTGCCAGTAGCCGAGGGGGCAGTCATGACACTGAAGCTTTCTTT. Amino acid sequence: CASSRGGSHDTEAFF.